The subject of this entry is one T cell receptor beta chain. The V and J ends lost 3 bases and 5 bases respectively, with 9 bases between them. The CDR3 extends over 13 amino acids. Looked up from germline, CDR1 is SGHNT and CDR2 is YENEEA. Specified time point: sample taken at primary tumor resection. Samples were obtained from some 70 donors, all untreated early-stage non-small cell lung cancer patients. This record belongs to a study of spatial heterogeneity in lung cancer. Overall study: There were consistently more beta-chain sequences detected than alpha-chain sequences. Across the raw uncorrected reads, a unique TCR and UMI combination was observed, on average, more than ten times.

TCRdb recomputed calls from the 5' RACE reads with MiXCR, one row per CDR3 protein. The sample carries 7,600 or so distinct CDR3 sequences, about 7% recorded once. The chain is built from TRBV11-3 and TRBJ2-3; the D is unclear. The sample in question was PBMCs, obtained at surgery. The receptor was isolated from a male donor with early-stage non-small cell lung cancer. CDR3 coding DNA: TGTGCCAGCAGCTTCGCCACGGGAGATACGCAGTATTTT. This sequence encodes CASSFATGDTQYF.